This is a list of T cell receptor beta chains from one sample in a study of low-dose radiotherapy and immunotherapy resistance in tumors. MiXCR, run by TCRdb on the reads, gives a single entry per CDR3 protein. The sample contains 95,000 to 100,000 distinct CDR3 sequences, around 20% of which appear only once. The sample in question was PBMCs, obtained after low-dose radiotherapy plus immunotherapy. The receptors were gathered from a male donor with prostate cancer. Each CDR3 is given with its conserved first and last residue. A D gene is named only where the DNA matches it firmly.

j_gene: TRBJ1-3; v_gene: TRBV12-3/TRBV12-4; d_gene: TRBD1; CDR3aa: CASRKTGAGNTIYF
j_gene: TRBJ2-7; v_gene: TRBV4-1; d_gene: NA; CDR3aa: CASSQDPSSSSYEQYF
j_gene: TRBJ2-5; v_gene: TRBV28; d_gene: TRBD2; CDR3aa: CASRRTSGRSETQYF
j_gene: TRBJ2-2; v_gene: TRBV12-3/TRBV12-4; d_gene: NA; CDR3aa: CASRTTYTGELFFF
j_gene: TRBJ1-1; v_gene: TRBV20-1; d_gene: NA; CDR3aa: CSARDPGSGAFF
j_gene: TRBJ2-6; v_gene: TRBV6-8; d_gene: NA; CDR3aa: CASTRSGANVLTF
j_gene: TRBJ1-3; v_gene: TRBV7-2; d_gene: NA; CDR3aa: CASSLEGPLILSGNTIYF
j_gene: TRBJ2-1; v_gene: TRBV5-4; d_gene: TRBD2; CDR3aa: CASSFTDPGLAGAYNEQFF
j_gene: TRBJ2-3; v_gene: TRBV28; d_gene: TRBD2; CDR3aa: CASSPIGRKGIAGGLFTSTDTQYF
j_gene: TRBJ2-1; v_gene: TRBV19; d_gene: NA; CDR3aa: CASSLAAQDEQFF
j_gene: TRBJ1-4; v_gene: TRBV19; d_gene: TRBD1; CDR3aa: CASSINRGARNEKLFF
j_gene: TRBJ2-7; v_gene: TRBV12-3/TRBV12-4; d_gene: NA; CDR3aa: CASSFGGHEQYF
j_gene: TRBJ1-1; v_gene: TRBV7-2; d_gene: NA; CDR3aa: CASSLLGENTEAFF
j_gene: TRBJ2-7; v_gene: TRBV7-9; d_gene: NA; CDR3aa: CASSLIGGPYEQYF
j_gene: TRBJ2-3; v_gene: TRBV4-2; d_gene: TRBD2; CDR3aa: CASSPVEAGGFPDTQYF
j_gene: TRBJ2-1; v_gene: TRBV28; d_gene: TRBD2; CDR3aa: CASSPRGLAGDYNEQFF
j_gene: TRBJ2-3; v_gene: TRBV2; d_gene: TRBD2; CDR3aa: CASSDPGTSGVISTDTQYF